What follows are 13 T cell receptor beta chains derived from one specimen sequenced in a study. TCRdb used MiXCR to reprocess the 5' RACE reads, holding one entry per CDR3 protein. The sample holds approximately 40,000 distinct CDR3 sequences; over 25% are singletons and the top ten take roughly 4%. Sequences were obtained from tumor-infiltrating memory CD4+ T cells sorted from the breast tumor. Subset described: memory CD4+ T cells, CD4+CD45RO+CD25-. The receptors derive from a female donor with breast cancer.

This clonotype has just one count. A much larger clone differs by one base, so this may be a read error. The chain recombines TRBV9 with TRBJ2-1; D remains ambiguous. In germline, CDR1 is SGDLS, CDR2 YYNGEE. CDR3 size: 17 residues. V lost 4 bases, J lost 3 bases, and 20 bases lay in between. As DNA, the CDR3 is TGTGCCAGCAGCATGGCCCCCACACGAGAGAGCTACAATGAGCAGTTCTTC. Protein sequence: CASSMAPTRESYNEQFF.

This clonotype was recorded many times. The rearrangement uses TRBV5-4 and TRBJ2-3, with TRBD2 matching 8 bases. The CDR3 is 15 amino acids. CDR1 is SGHNT, CDR2 YYREEE, per germline (reference sequence). V shed 0 bases, J shed 6 bases, and the junction held 6 bases outside the gene matches. CDR3: CASSLVSGGLDTQYF. The CDR3 region has the DNA TGTGCCAGCAGCTTGGTCAGCGGGGGTCTGGATACGCAGTATTTT.

This clonotype was counted a few times. The gene calls are TRBV7-9 and TRBJ2-7; 7 bases agree with TRBD1. Trimming removed 3 bases from V and 8 bases from J; junction bases left unmatched: 13. The CDR3 totals 15 residues. Germline V gene lookup returns CDR1 SEHNR and CDR2 FQNEAQ (reference sequence). The CDR3 is CASSLPGTDHYKQYF. The CDR3 nucleotides are TGTGCCAGCAGCTTGCCCGGGACAGACCACTATAAGCAGTACTTC. Full variable domain (rest looked up from reference TRBV7-9 and TRBJ2-7): DTGVSQNPRHKITKRGQNVTFRCDPISEHNRLYWYRQTLGQGPEFLTYFQNEAQLEKSRLLSDRFSAERPKGSFSTLEIQRTEQGDSAMYLCASSLPGTDHYKQYFGPGTRLTVT.

The chain uses TRBV30 and TRBJ2-5; D not certain. The CDR3 runs to 15 residues. Germline assignment: CDR1 GTSNPN and CDR2 SVGIG (reference sequence). V was pared by 0 bases and J by 4 bases, with 15 bases between. In DNA, the CDR3 is TGTGCCTGGAGTGTCTTTGGAGCGCACACAGAGACCCAGTACTTC. This encodes CAWSVFGAHTETQYF.

The rearrangement uses TRBV2 and TRBJ1-1; D remains unclear. CDR1 is SNHLY, CDR2 FYNNEI, per germline. The germline V and J ends were trimmed by 8 bases and 4 bases, with 11 bases remaining between them. This CDR3 contains 12 residues. Here the CDR3 DNA reads TGTGCCAGCCTTACAACGGGCACTGAAGCTTTCTTT. This gives the protein CASLTTGTEAFF.

This clonotype appeared a few times. CDR3 coding DNA: TGTGCCAGCAGTTACTCTGGGACAGGGGACGAGCAGTACTTC. Its translation is CASSYSGTGDEQYF. The chain uses TRBV6-5 and TRBJ2-7; TRBD1 agrees at 10 bases. This CDR3 spans 14 amino acids. J lost 5 bases, V lost 0 bases, and 1 base had no gene match. CDR1 MNHEY and CDR2 SVGAGI come from the germline V gene.

This clonotype has more than one count but fewer than ten. The chain combines TRBV9 with TRBJ1-1; D is undetermined. Between the trimmed V and J ends, which lost 0 bases and 0 bases, there was a span of 6 bases. Germline V lookup: CDR1 SGDLS, CDR2 YYNGEE. The length of the CDR3 is 14 residues. The CDR3 reads CASSVGVMNTEAFF. In DNA, the CDR3 is TGTGCCAGCAGCGTAGGGGTCATGAACACTGAAGCTTTCTTT.

CDR3 coding DNA: TGTGCCAGCAGCTCTAGCGGGATCCTCTCCTACAATGAGCAGTTCTTC. Residues: CASSSSGILSYNEQFF. The V call is TRBV9, the J call TRBJ2-1, with TRBD2 identical over 9 bases. CDR1 and CDR2 (germline): SGDLS, YYNGEE. V gave up 4 bases and J gave up 0 bases; unmatched junction bases: 5. The CDR3 has 16 residues.

In nucleotides, the CDR3 is TGTGCCAGCACCAGGGGTACCGGGGAGCTGTTTTTT. Its translation: CASTRGTGELFF. This chain uses TRBV9 with TRBJ2-2, with D possibly TRBD1 on 6 matching bases. Germline loops: CDR1 SGDLS, CDR2 YYNGEE. Trimming removed 6 bases from V and 5 bases from J, with 8 bases in between. The CDR3 totals 12 residues.

This rearrangement joins TRBV9 to TRBJ2-1; D possibly matches TRBD1 or TRBD2 (5 bases each). Germline CDR1 reads SGDLS; CDR2 reads YYNGEE. The CDR3 length is 14 residues. The V gene lost 0 bases and the J gene lost 7 bases, with 11 bases spanning the gap. The CDR3: CASSVGGTLNEQFF. CDR3 coding DNA: TGTGCCAGCAGCGTAGGAGGGACCTTAAATGAGCAGTTCTTC.

This clonotype was seen only a few times. The CDR3 DNA reads TGCGCCAGCAGCCAAATCTGGGGCACAGATACGCAGTATTTT. Its protein product is CASSQIWGTDTQYF. This chain links TRBV4-1 with TRBJ2-3, with D uncertain. The CDR3 totals 14 residues. Germline V gene lookup returns CDR1 MGHRA and CDR2 YSYEKL. V was clipped by 2 bases and J by 1 base, with 7 bases between them.

With regard to this clonotype: This could be a read error, since a much larger clone is one nucleotide away. The chain carries TRBV10-2 and TRBJ1-1; maybe TRBD1 (6 bases). CDR3 length equals 14 residues. Per the germline V gene, CDR1 is WSHSY and CDR2 is SAAADI. CDR3 sequence reads: CTSTAGDGRAEAFF. The CDR3, as DNA: TGCACCAGCACGGCAGGGGACGGTCGCGCTGAAGCTTTCTTT.

The rearrangement joins TRBV11-2 to TRBJ2-5; D unresolved. CDR3 length: 14 residues. CDR1 SGHAT and CDR2 FQNNGV come from the germline V gene. V dropped 1 base and J dropped 2 bases, with 8 bases sitting between them. CDR3 sequence reads: CASSLVIGQETQYF. The CDR3 DNA follows: TGTGCCAGCAGCTTAGTCATAGGGCAAGAGACCCAGTACTTC.